A single sample is the source of the 5 T cell receptor beta chains below, sequenced in a study of blood T cells in healthy people across ages. Through a sample-barcoded 5' primer and a J-beta primer mix, a second PCR was run for about 6 to 11 cycles. TCRdb analysed the 5' RACE reads with MiXCR anew, one entry per CDR3 protein. The sample has fewer than 2 million distinct CDR3 sequences; approximately 39% are singletons. What was sequenced was blood. These receptor sequences come from a human donor in good health.

The chain carries TRBV14 and TRBJ2-1; no firm D call. Germline V gene data show CDR1 as SGHDN and CDR2 as FVKESK. Trimming pared 0 bases from V and 4 bases from J, leaving 16 bases between. The CDR3 sequence is 17 residues long. The CDR3, as DNA: TGTGCCAGCAGCCAAGAGGGCCCCAATAATTTTTACAATGAGCAGTTCTTC. The encoded protein is CASSQEGPNNFYNEQFF.

The chain has TRBV20-1 and TRBJ2-7, with 13 nucleotides matching TRBD2. The CDR3 spans 15 residues. After removal of 3 bases from V and 3 bases from J, the junction contained 5 bases not matched to a gene. CDR1 and CDR2 (germline): DFQATT, SNEGSKA (reference sequence). CDR3 DNA: TGCAGTGCTAGGGGGGGACTAGCGGGATGCTACGAGCAGTACTTC. Its protein product is CSARGGLAGCYEQYF.

V usage is TRBV20-1 and J usage is TRBJ2-5; 8 bases agree with TRBD1. Germline CDR1 is DFQATT and CDR2 is SNEGSKA (reference sequence). Losses at the gene ends were 1 base for V and 13 bases for J; bases not matched to a gene: 14. This CDR3 spans 14 amino acids. CDR3 loop: CSARVPGRHGTGYF. Here the CDR3 DNA reads TGCAGTGCTAGAGTCCCGGGACGTCACGGGACAGGGTACTTC.

This clonotype was observed a handful of times. CDR3 nucleotides: TGCGCCAGCAGCAGCCTACGGGGGGGCCCAATCTACGAGCAGTACTTC. Translating gives CASSSLRGGPIYEQYF. The rearrangement uses TRBV5-1 and TRBJ2-7; 8 bases align to TRBD2. Germline V gene sequence: CDR1 SGHRS, CDR2 YFSETQ. CDR3 length: 16 amino acids. The V segment lost 4 bases and the J segment 3 bases; nucleotides outside the gene matches: 12.

This chain connects TRBV5-1 to TRBJ1-2; D gene uncertain. This CDR3 is built from 13 residues. The V gene's germline CDR1 is SGHRS and CDR2 YFSETQ. V shed 3 bases and J shed 6 bases, with 12 bases lying between them. CDR3 bases: TGCGCCAGCAGCTACCCCCAGGAACATGGCTACACCTTC. It translates to CASSYPQEHGYTF.